This T cell receptor beta chain was profiled in a study of vaccination effects on CD4 cells after COVID-19. General study points: Late after vaccination, infection- and vaccine-induced clones showed marked clonal contraction.

CDR1 LGHDT and CDR2 YNNKEL come from the germline V gene (reference sequence). Trimming shortened V by 0 bases and J by 7 bases, and 0 bases separated the two germline ends. This CDR3 comprises 10 residues. Generated by immunoSEQ multiplex PCR, the TCRdb table keeps only in-frame clones and is missing some. The sample shows 70,000 to 75,000 clones, roughly 78% of them seen only once. Of note for this clone: Its matching antigen is unknown.

Using viral peptide pools, the ViraFEST assay grew out antigen-specific CD4+ T cells prior to sequencing. The culture ran for approximately 9 days before CD4+ T cells were isolated. Having tested negative for nucleocapsid antibodies, the vaccine recipients showed no prior SARS-CoV-2 infection. It was with about 10 IU/ml IL-2 and around 9.9 ug/ml peptides that about 2 million PBMC per well were cultured. Cells had half their medium changed to IL-2 medium on days 3 and 7. The chain has TRBV3-1 (or the pseudogene TRBV3-2) and TRBJ2-5; D not resolved. The receptor was isolated from a human donor who received a COVID-19 vaccine. The sample in question was CD4+ T cells from PBMCs cultured with HCoV-OC43 spike peptides, obtained before COVID-19 vaccination. The subset here: HCoV-OC43 spike overlapping peptide pool stimulation. As DNA, the CDR3 is TGTGCCAGCAGCCAAGAGACCCAGTACTTC. It yields the protein CASSQETQYF.